The 20 T cell receptor beta chains below were found in one sample sequenced in a study of blood T cell repertoires in COVID-19. This table comes from immunoSEQ multiplex PCR, and its TCRdb copy is limited to in-frame clones, with some not included. The repertoire holds 99,000 or so clones, about four fifths seen once, with about 16% in the top ten. The sequencing input was peripheral blood. Receptors were obtained from an elderly woman with acute or convalescent COVID-19.

This clone was seen once. The chain links TRBV7-7 to TRBJ1-1; D is ambiguous. CDR1 is SSHAT and CDR2 is FNYEAQ in the germline V gene (reference sequence). V lost 2 bases, J lost 0 bases, and 4 bases lay in between. The CDR3 consists of 13 residues. The CDR3 loop reads CASSLSMNTEAFF. In nucleotides, the CDR3 is TGTGCCAGCAGCTTATCCATGAACACTGAAGCTTTCTTT.

The chain recombines TRBV27 with TRBJ1-2; no reliable D call. CDR3 length equals 13 residues. V was shortened by 5 bases and J by 5 bases, with 12 bases between the two germline ends. Germline V gene sequence: CDR1 MNHEY, CDR2 SMNVEV (reference sequence). CDR3 sequence reads: CASSVRGLYGYTF. Here the CDR3 DNA reads TGTGCCAGCAGTGTCAGAGGGCTTTATGGCTACACCTTC.

The J gene is TRBJ2-1, the V gene TRBV24-1; 7 nucleotides agree with TRBD2. This CDR3 has 19 residues. The V gene's germline CDR1 is KGHDR and CDR2 SFDVKD. The V and J ends lost 2 bases and 0 bases, in that order; junction bases with no gene match: 12. The CDR3 DNA reads TGTGCCACCAGTGATTCCGCCGGGACTACCTACAGCTCCTACAATGAGCAGTTCTTC. Translated: CATSDSAGTTYSSYNEQFF.

The rearrangement joins TRBV5-6 to TRBJ1-1; tentative D call: TRBD1 (5 bases). V was pared by 4 bases and J by 1 base, with 14 bases between. The CDR3 contains 15 residues. Germline CDR1 and CDR2: SGHDT and YYEEEE. The CDR3 reads CASSGNTGQNTEAFF. The CDR3, as DNA: TGTGCCAGCAGCGGAAATACAGGCCAGAACACTGAAGCTTTCTTT.

The chain couples TRBV2 to TRBJ2-1, with D possibly matching TRBD1 (6 bases). CDR1 and CDR2 from the germline V gene are SNHLY and FYNNEI. The CDR3 runs 13 residues. V was pared by 6 bases and J by 8 bases, with 14 bases between. The CDR3 sequence: CASRLQGLDEQFF. DNA of the CDR3: TGTGCCAGCAGATTACAGGGTCTGGATGAGCAGTTCTTC.

V gene TRBV6-5 combines with J gene TRBJ1-5; possibly TRBD1 for D (5 bases). The CDR3 is 13 residues long. Per germline, CDR1 MNHEY and CDR2 SVGAGI. V lost 6 bases to trimming and J lost 1 base, with 7 bases between them. CDR3 sequence reads: CASRGGSNQPQHF. The CDR3 DNA reads as TGTGCCAGCAGGGGGGGAAGCAATCAGCCCCAGCATTTT.

The rearrangement uses TRBV14 and TRBJ2-2; 8 bases line up with TRBD1. The CDR3 consists of 15 residues. Germline CDR1 SGHDN, CDR2 FVKESK. V shed 5 bases and J 4 bases; nucleotides not matched to a gene: 6. The CDR3 bases are TGTGCCAGCAGCAAGACAGGGGCGAGCACCGGGGAGCTGTTTTTT. Translating gives CASSKTGASTGELFF.

V and J are TRBV25-1 and TRBJ2-4; the D gene is possibly TRBD2 (5 bases). V gave up 5 bases and J gave up 1 base, with 18 bases separating them. This CDR3 region has 17 residues. Germline V gives CDR1 MGHDK, CDR2 SYGVNS. The CDR3 nucleotides are TGTGCCAGCAGTCCTACCGGTGGAACGGGGGCCAAAAACATTCAGTACTTC. Translation gives CASSPTGGTGAKNIQYF.

The chain employs TRBV30 and TRBJ2-1; D might be TRBD2 (5 bases). Germline V gene sequence: CDR1 GTSNPN, CDR2 SVGIG (reference sequence). The V end lost 0 bases, the J end lost 12 bases, and 15 bases lay between the germline ends. The CDR3 consists of 13 residues. CDR3 sequence (DNA): TGTGCCTGGAGTGTACCCCGGACTTCCCGGCAGTTCTTC. Translation: CAWSVPRTSRQFF.

V is TRBV9 and J is TRBJ1-4; possible D gene TRBD1, 5 bases. The CDR3 has 15 residues. Germline V CDR1 and CDR2: SGDLS, YYNGEE. Deletions cut 0 bases from V and 4 bases from J, with 10 bases between. The CDR3 nucleotides are TGTGCCAGCAGCGTAGCGGGACTGCGTAATGAAAAACTGTTTTTT. It codes for CASSVAGLRNEKLFF.

The CDR3 loop reads CASSEAAGKNEKLFF. The CDR3, as DNA: TGTGCCAGCAGTGAAGCCGCCGGGAAAAATGAAAAACTGTTTTTT. The chain uses TRBV6-1 and TRBJ1-4; the D is unclear. CDR1 and CDR2 (germline): MNHNS, SASEGT. V was pared by 0 bases and J by 5 bases, with 10 bases between. The CDR3 is 15 amino acids.

The chain couples TRBV28 to TRBJ2-7, with 13 bases aligning to TRBD2. V lost 5 bases and J lost 3; bases outside the gene matches: 4. The germline gives CDR1 MDHEN, CDR2 SYDVKM. The CDR3 totals 15 residues. In DNA form, the CDR3 reads TGTGCCAGCAGTGACAGACTAGCGGGAGGCTACGAGCAGTACTTC. This encodes CASSDRLAGGYEQYF.

The chain links TRBV7-8 to TRBJ1-1, with D perhaps TRBD1 (5 bases). The germline gives CDR1 SGHVS, CDR2 FQNEAQ. This CDR3 contains 15 residues. V was clipped by 5 bases and J by 0 bases, with 13 bases between them. The CDR3 protein is CASSLRGALNTEAFF. The CDR3 region has the DNA TGTGCCAGCAGCCTTAGGGGTGCCTTGAACACTGAAGCTTTCTTT.

CDR3 DNA: TGTGCCAGTAGTTTGGACAGGGGTCTTCAAGGCAATGAGCAGTTCTTC. It specifies CASSLDRGLQGNEQFF. This chain connects TRBV19 to TRBJ2-1, with 9 bases lining up with TRBD1. Germline assignment: CDR1 LNHDA and CDR2 SQIVND (reference sequence). J was trimmed by 6 bases and V by 5 bases; bases with no gene match: 11. This CDR3 comprises 16 residues.

The V call is TRBV20-1, the J call TRBJ2-1; no firm D call. The CDR3 sequence is 11 residues long. The V end lost 5 bases, the J end lost 7 bases, and 9 bases lay between the germline ends. Germline V gene lookup returns CDR1 DFQATT and CDR2 SNEGSKA (reference sequence). CDR3 bases: TGCAGTGCTGGCCGAACGAATGAGCAGTTCTTC. It encodes CSAGRTNEQFF.

The chain links TRBV5-8 to TRBJ2-7, with 8 bases matching TRBD1. V lost 7 bases, J lost 6 bases, and 12 bases stayed unmatched. Germline V gene data show CDR1 as SGHTS and CDR2 as YDEGEE. CDR3 length: 14 residues. DNA for the CDR3: TGTGCCAGCGGCGACCGACAGGGGATAGGCGAGCAGTACTTC. Residues: CASGDRQGIGEQYF.

The chain recombines TRBV28 with TRBJ2-1; 8 nucleotides agree with TRBD2. This CDR3 is 15 amino acids long. After removal of 6 bases from V and 0 bases from J, the junction contained 4 bases not matched to a gene. Germline V lookup: CDR1 MDHEN, CDR2 SYDVKM. CDR3 amino acids: CASRASGSSYNEQFF. CDR3 nucleotide sequence: TGTGCCAGCAGGGCCAGCGGGAGCTCCTACAATGAGCAGTTCTTC.

The chain's CDR3 is CASSQYNEQFF. The CDR3 DNA follows: TGTGCCAGCAGCCAATATAATGAGCAGTTCTTC. This chain uses TRBV14 with TRBJ2-1; D gene unclear. Trimming cost V 2 bases and J 7 bases, with 3 bases left between them. The CDR3 totals 11 residues. Germline loops: CDR1 SGHDN, CDR2 FVKESK.

The chain employs TRBV5-1 and TRBJ1-2; possible D gene TRBD1, 5 bases. CDR1 is SGHRS, CDR2 YFSETQ, per germline. The V end lost 2 bases, the J end lost 8 bases, and 13 bases lay between the germline ends. CDR3 size: 13 residues. CDR3: CASSFAGFGGYTF. The DNA for the CDR3 is TGCGCCAGCAGCTTCGCAGGGTTTGGAGGCTACACCTTC.

The chain joins TRBV5-4 to TRBJ2-5, with 8 bases matching TRBD2. This CDR3 is built from 14 residues. The V and J ends lost 5 bases and 4 bases, in that order; junction bases with no gene match: 7. Germline CDR1 and CDR2: SGHNT and YYREEE (reference sequence). The CDR3 DNA sequence: TGTGCCAGCAGTATCGGACTAGCCCCAGAGACCCAGTACTTC. It specifies CASSIGLAPETQYF.